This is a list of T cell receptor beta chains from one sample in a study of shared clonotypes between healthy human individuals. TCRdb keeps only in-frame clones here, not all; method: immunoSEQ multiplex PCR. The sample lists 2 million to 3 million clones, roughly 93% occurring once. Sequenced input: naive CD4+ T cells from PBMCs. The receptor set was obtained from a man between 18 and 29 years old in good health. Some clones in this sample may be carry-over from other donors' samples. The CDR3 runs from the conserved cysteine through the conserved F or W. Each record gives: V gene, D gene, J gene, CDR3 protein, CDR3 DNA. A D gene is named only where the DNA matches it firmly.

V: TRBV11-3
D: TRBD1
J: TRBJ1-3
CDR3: CASSNRDSAGNTIYF
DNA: TGTGCCAGCAGCAACCGGGACAGTGCTGGAAACACCATATATTTT

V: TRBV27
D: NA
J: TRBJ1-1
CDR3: CASSQGLKSQAFF
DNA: TGTGCCAGCAGTCAGGGTCTCAAATCCCAGGCTTTCTTT

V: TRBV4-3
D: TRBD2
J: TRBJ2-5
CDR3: CASSQDPYGLAGASGQETQYF
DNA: TGCGCCAGCAGCCAGGATCCTTATGGCCTAGCGGGAGCTTCGGGTCAAGAGACCCAGTACTTC

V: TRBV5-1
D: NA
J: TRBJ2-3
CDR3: CASSLESDTQYF
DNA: TGCGCCAGCAGCTTGGAATCCGATACGCAGTATTTT

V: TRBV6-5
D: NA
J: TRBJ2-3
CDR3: CASREDGTDTQYF
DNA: TGTGCCAGCAGGGAAGACGGCACAGATACGCAGTATTTT

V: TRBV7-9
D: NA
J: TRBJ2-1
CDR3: CASSSEGGGLYNEQFF
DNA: TGTGCCAGCAGCTCCGAGGGGGGAGGCCTCTACAATGAGCAGTTCTTC

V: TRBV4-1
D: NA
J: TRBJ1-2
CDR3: CASSQGEGPLPIGSYGYTF
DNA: TGCGCCAGCAGCCAAGGTGAGGGACCGCTCCCAATCGGAAGCTATGGCTACACCTTC

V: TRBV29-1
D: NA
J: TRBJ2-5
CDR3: CSVLSVGRETQYF
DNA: TGCAGCGTTCTGTCGGTTGGTAGAGAGACCCAGTACTTC

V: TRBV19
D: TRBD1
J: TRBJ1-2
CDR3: CASSLRTGRGVDYGYTF
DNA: TGTGCCAGTAGTTTGCGGACAGGGAGGGGTGTGGACTATGGCTACACCTTC

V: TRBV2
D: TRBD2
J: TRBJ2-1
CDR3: CASRAGDIHYNEQFF
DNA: TGTGCCAGCAGAGCGGGAGACATACACTACAATGAGCAGTTCTTC

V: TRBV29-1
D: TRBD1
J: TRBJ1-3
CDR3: CSVGTGGNTIYF
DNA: TGCAGCGTGGGGACAGGCGGAAACACCATATATTTT

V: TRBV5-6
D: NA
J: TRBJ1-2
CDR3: CASTRVVDGYTF
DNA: TGTGCCAGCACCAGGGTGGTAGATGGCTACACCTTC